The entry below describes one T cell receptor beta chain. Its antigen is not known. Patients aged 18 to 65 with hyperthyroidism were newly diagnosed, with duration under 2 months. This specimen comes from a study of T cells in Graves' hyperthyroidism and ophthalmopathy. Study-wide results and limits: In the analysis, a 13 V-J model separated ophthalmopathy from stable hyperthyroidism.

The TCR beta CDR3 regions underwent amplification using RNA transcripts as the source. The HTBI primer set was used in a first-round RT-PCR of the TCR CDR3. TCRdb independently ran MiXCR on the multiplex PCR reads; one entry per CDR3 protein. The data contain around 540,000 distinct CDR3 sequences, about half of them singletons. This receptor was identified in a woman between 18 and 29 years old with Graves' hyperthyroidism. Sequences were obtained from peripheral blood or thyroid tissue (not recorded which).

CDR3 amino acids: CASSARGSTEAFF. DNA of the CDR3: TGTGCCAGCAGCGCCCGGGGTAGCACTGAAGCTTTCTTT. The rearrangement uses TRBV7-2 and TRBJ1-1; no firm D call. Trimming took 5 bases from V and 4 from J, leaving 11 bases between them. CDR1 is SGHTA and CDR2 is FQGNSA in the germline V gene. This CDR3 is 13 amino acids long.